This TCR beta chain is from a study of blood T cell repertoires in COVID-19. Study context: Italy, Spain and the United States were the sources of the convalescent and acute COVID-19 samples. T cells, B-cell-depleted T cells, or PBMCs supplied cDNA or gDNA.

Trimming removed 4 bases at V and 8 bases at J, with 17 bases between. CDR1 is SGHVS, CDR2 FQNEAQ, per germline. This CDR3 has 14 residues. Methods used by the authors: Reference gene primer amplification gave estimated nucleated cell counts. Assay: immunoSEQ multiplex PCR; the TCRdb copy retains only in-frame clones and omits some. V and J calls and clone size are as listed in that table; D and trimming were resolved from the DNA. The profile covers 200,000 to 250,000 clones, with about nine tenths appearing a single time and less than 7.5% taken by the ten largest. The V call is TRBV7-8, the J call TRBJ1-1; D might be TRBD1 (6 bases). The sequence was obtained from a man aged 60-69 years who had recovered from COVID-19. Sequenced sample: peripheral blood. The DNA of the CDR3 is TGTGCCAGCAGCTCCCAAGGGGGATTCACCGAAGCTTTCTTT. Translation: CASSSQGGFTEAFF.